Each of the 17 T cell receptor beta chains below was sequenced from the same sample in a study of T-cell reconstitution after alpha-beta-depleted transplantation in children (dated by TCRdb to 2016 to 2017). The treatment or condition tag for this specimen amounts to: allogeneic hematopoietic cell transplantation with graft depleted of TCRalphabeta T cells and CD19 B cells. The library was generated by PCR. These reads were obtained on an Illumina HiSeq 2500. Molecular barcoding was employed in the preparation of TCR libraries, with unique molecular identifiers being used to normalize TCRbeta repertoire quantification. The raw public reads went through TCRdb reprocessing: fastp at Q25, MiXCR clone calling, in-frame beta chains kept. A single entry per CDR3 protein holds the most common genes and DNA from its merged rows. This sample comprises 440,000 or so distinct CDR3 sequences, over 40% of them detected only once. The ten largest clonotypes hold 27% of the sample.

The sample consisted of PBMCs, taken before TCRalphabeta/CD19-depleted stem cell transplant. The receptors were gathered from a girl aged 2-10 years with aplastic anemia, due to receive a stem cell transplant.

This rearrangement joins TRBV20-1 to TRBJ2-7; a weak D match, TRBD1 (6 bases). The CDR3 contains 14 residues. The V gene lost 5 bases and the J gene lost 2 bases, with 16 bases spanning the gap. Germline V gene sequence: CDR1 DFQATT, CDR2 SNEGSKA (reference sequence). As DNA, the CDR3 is TGCAGTGCTCAAGGCCGGACAGTCCCCTACGAGCAGTACTTC. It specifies CSAQGRTVPYEQYF.

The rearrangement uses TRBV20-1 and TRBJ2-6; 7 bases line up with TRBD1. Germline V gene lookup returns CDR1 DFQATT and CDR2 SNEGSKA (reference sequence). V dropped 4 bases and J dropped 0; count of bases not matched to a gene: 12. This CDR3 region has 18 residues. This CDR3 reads CSANARTGESSGANVLTF. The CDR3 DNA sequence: TGCAGTGCTAACGCCAGGACAGGAGAGAGCTCTGGGGCCAACGTCCTGACTTTC.

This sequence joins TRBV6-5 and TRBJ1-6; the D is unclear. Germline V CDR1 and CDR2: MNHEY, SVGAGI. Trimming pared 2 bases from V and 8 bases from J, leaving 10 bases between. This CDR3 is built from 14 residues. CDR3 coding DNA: TGTGCCAGCAGTTACACGGGGAGGGATTCACCCCTCCACTTT. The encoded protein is CASSYTGRDSPLHF.

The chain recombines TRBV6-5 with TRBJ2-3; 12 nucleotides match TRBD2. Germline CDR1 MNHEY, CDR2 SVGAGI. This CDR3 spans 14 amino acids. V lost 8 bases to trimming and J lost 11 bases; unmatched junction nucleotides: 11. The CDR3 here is CASRTSGGREKQYF. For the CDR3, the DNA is TGTGCCAGCCGTACTAGCGGGGGGAGAGAGAAGCAGTATTTT.

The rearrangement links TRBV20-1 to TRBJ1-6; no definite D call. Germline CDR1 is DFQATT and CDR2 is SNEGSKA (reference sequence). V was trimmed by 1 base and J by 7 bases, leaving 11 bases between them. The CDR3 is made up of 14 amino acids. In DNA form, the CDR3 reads TGCAGTGCTAGAGTCGGGCAGCAGAATTCACCCCTCCACTTT. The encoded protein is CSARVGQQNSPLHF.

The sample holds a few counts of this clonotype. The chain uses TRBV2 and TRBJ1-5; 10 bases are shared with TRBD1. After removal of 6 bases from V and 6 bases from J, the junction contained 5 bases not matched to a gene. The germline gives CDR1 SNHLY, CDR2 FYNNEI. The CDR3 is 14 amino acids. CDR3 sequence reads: CASSLGQGFQPQHF. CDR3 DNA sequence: TGTGCCAGCAGCTTGGGACAGGGGTTTCAGCCCCAGCATTTT.

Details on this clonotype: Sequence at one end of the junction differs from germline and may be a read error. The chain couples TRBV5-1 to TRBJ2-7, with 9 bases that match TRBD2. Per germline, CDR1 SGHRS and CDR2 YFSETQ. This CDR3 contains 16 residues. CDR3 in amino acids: CASSPPPTSGSHEQYF. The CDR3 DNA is TGCGCCAGCAGCCCCCCTCCGACTAGCGGCTCCCACGAGCAGTACTTC.

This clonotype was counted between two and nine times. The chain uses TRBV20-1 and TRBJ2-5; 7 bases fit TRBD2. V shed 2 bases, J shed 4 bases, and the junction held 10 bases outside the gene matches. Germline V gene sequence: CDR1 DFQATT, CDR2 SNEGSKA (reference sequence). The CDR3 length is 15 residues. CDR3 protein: CSARHPRGVPETQYF. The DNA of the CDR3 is TGCAGTGCTAGACATCCCCGGGGGGTCCCAGAGACCCAGTACTTC.

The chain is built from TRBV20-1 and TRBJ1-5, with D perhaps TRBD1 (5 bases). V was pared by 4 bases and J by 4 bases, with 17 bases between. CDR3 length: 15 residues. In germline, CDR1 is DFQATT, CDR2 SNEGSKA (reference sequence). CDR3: CSAMGPVRGNQPQHF. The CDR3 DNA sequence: TGCAGTGCTATGGGGCCGGTTCGTGGAAATCAGCCCCAGCATTTT.

CDR3 nucleotide sequence: TGTGCCAGCAGCTCTCAGGGGGCCAAAAACATTCAGTACTTC. Translating gives CASSSQGAKNIQYF. The chain links TRBV3-1 to TRBJ2-4; tentative D call: TRBD1 (6 bases). V lost 5 bases and J 1 base, leaving 9 bases between the germline ends. The CDR3 totals 14 residues. Germline-derived CDR1 and CDR2 are LGHDT and YNNKEL (reference sequence).

The CDR3 DNA reads as TGCAGTGCTACTCCGATGACAGGGCCCGAAAAACTGTTTTTT. Translating gives CSATPMTGPEKLFF. This sequence joins TRBV20-1 and TRBJ1-4; TRBD1 aligns across 7 bases. The CDR3 sequence is 14 residues long. V lost 4 bases, J lost 8 bases, and 10 bases stayed unmatched. Germline V gene lookup returns CDR1 DFQATT and CDR2 SNEGSKA (reference sequence).

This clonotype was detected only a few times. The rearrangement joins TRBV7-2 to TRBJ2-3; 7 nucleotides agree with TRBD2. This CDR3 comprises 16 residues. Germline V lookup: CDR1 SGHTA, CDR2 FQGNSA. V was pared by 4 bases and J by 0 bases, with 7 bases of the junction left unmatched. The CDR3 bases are TGTGCCAGCAGCTCATCTATGACTAGCAGCACAGATACGCAGTATTTT. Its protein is CASSSSMTSSTDTQYF.

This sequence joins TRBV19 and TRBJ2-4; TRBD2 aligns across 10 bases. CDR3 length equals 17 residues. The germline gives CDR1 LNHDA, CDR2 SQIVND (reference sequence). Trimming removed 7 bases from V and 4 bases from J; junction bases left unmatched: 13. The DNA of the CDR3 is TGTGCCAGTACCCTTTACCGGACTAGCGGCCCTAAAAACATTCAGTACTTC. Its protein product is CASTLYRTSGPKNIQYF. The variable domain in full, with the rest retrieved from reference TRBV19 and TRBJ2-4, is DGGITQSPKYLFRKEGQNVTLSCEQNLNHDAMYWYRQDPGQGLRLIYYSQIVNDFQKGDIAEGYSVSREKKESFPLTVTSAQKNPTAFYLCASTLYRTSGPKNIQYFGAGTRLSVL.

The CDR3 protein is CSARPGLAVVRYNEQFF. The DNA of the CDR3 is TGCAGTGCTAGACCGGGACTAGCGGTCGTGCGGTACAATGAGCAGTTCTTC. The gene calls are TRBV20-1 and TRBJ2-1; TRBD2 agrees at 11 bases. Trimming removed 2 bases from V and 4 bases from J; junction bases left unmatched: 10. The germline gives CDR1 DFQATT, CDR2 SNEGSKA (reference sequence). CDR3 length: 17 residues.

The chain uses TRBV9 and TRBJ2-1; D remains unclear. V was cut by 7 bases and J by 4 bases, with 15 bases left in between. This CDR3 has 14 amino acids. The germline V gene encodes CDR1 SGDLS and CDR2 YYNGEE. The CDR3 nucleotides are TGTGCCAGCGCAAAAAGGGTAGCTTACAATGAGCAGTTCTTC. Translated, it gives CASAKRVAYNEQFF.

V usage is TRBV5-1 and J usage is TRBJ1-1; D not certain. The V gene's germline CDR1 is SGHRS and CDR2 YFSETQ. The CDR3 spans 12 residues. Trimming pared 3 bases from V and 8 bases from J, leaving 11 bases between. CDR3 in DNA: TGCGCCAGCAGCTGGGTTGGCCAGGAAGCTTTCTTT. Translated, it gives CASSWVGQEAFF.

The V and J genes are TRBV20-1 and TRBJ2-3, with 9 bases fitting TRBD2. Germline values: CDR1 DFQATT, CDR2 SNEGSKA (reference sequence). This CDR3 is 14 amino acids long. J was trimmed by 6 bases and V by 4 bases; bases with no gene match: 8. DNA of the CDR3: TGCAGTGCTACCTTTAGCGGGAGTGGGGATACGCAGTATTTT. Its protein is CSATFSGSGDTQYF.